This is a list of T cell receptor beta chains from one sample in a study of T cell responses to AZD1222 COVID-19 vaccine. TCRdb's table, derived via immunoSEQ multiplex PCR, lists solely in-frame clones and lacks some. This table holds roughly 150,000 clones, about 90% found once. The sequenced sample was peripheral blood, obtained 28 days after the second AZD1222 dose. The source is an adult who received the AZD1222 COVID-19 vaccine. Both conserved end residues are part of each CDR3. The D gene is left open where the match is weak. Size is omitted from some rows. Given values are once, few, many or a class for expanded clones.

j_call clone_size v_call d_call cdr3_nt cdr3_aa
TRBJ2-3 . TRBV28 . TGTGCCAGCAGCACAGGTACTTTCACAGATACGCAGTATTTT CASSTGTFTDTQYF
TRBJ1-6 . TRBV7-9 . TGTGCCAGCAGCTTAGCGCGCTCACCCCTCCACTTT CASSLARSPLHF
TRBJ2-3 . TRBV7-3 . TGTGCCAGCAGCCGCGGCGCCGGCACAGATACGCAGTATTTT CASSRGAGTDTQYF
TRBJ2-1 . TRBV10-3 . TGTGCCATCAAGGGGACATCTGGGAATGAGCAGTTCTTC CAIKGTSGNEQFF
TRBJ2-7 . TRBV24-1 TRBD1 TGTGCCACCAGTGGTTCCGGGACAGGGCTCTACGAGCAGTACTTC CATSGSGTGLYEQYF
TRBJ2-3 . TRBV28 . TGTGCCAGCAGTTTTTATTCAGATACGCAGTATTTT CASSFYSDTQYF
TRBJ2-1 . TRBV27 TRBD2 TGTGCCAGCGGGACTAGCGGGGGAGACAATGAGCAGTTCTTC CASGTSGGDNEQFF
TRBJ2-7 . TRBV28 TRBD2 TGTGCCAGCAGTACGCAGAGCGGGAGGCCTTTTTCCTACGAGCAGTACTTC CASSTQSGRPFSYEQYF
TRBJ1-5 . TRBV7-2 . TGTGCCAGCAGCTTCAACAATCAGCCCCAGCATTTT CASSFNNQPQHF
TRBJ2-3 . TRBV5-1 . TGCGCCAGCAGCTACAACCCGACTGTCACTAACACAGATACGCAGTATTTT CASSYNPTVTNTDTQYF
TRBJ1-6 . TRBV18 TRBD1 TGTGCCAGCTCACTTACCCAGCTCAGGACAGGGGACTCACCCCTCCACTTT CASSLTQLRTGDSPLHF
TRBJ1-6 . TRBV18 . TGTGCCAGCTCACCCGGCAGCTCTGATTCACCCCTCCACTTT CASSPGSSDSPLHF
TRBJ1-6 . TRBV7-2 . TGTGCCAGCAGCCCGAGGAGAGGGGAATCACCCCTCCACTTT CASSPRRGESPLHF
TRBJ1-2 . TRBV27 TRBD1 TGTGCCAGCAGCTCAACGGGACAGGGCCTCTATGGCTACACCTTC CASSSTGQGLYGYTF
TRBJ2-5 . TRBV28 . TGTGCCAGCAATTCTCCGAGCCAAGAGACCCAGTACTTC CASNSPSQETQYF
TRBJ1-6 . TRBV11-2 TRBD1 TGTGCCAGCAGGAAACCCGGGACAGGGGTAGGATCACCCCTCCACTTT CASRKPGTGVGSPLHF
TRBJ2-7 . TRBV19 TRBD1 TGTGCCAGTAGGCATGGACAGGCTGCACAGTACTTC CASRHGQAAQYF
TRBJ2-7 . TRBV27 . TGTGCCAGCAGTCAACTCAAACCGACCCCCCCAGATGAGCAGTACTTC CASSQLKPTPPDEQYF
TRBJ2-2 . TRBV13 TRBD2 TGTGCCAGCAGCTCGGGACTAGCGGGAGCCGGGGAGCTGTTTTTT CASSSGLAGAGELFF
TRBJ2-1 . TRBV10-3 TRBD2 TGTGCCATCGGCGGGGGGGCAAACAATGAGCAGTTCTTC CAIGGGANNEQFF
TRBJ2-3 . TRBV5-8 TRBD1 TGTGCCAGCAGCTATGGACAGGGTTCGGCAGATACGCAGTATTTT CASSYGQGSADTQYF
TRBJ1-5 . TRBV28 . TGTGCCAGCAGTTTACAGGGGAGGGTTGAGCCCCAGCATTTT CASSLQGRVEPQHF
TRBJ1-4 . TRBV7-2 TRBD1 TGTGCCAGCAGCCCCTCCGGACAGGGCGAAAAACTGTTTTTT CASSPSGQGEKLFF
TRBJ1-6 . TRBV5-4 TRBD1 TGTGCCAGCAGCTCACAGGGGTACTCGAATTCACCCCTCCACTTT CASSSQGYSNSPLHF
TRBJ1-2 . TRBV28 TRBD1 TGTGCCAGCAGCCAGACACAGGGGTACGGCTACACCTTC CASSQTQGYGYTF
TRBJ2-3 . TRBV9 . TGTGCCAGCAGCGTAAGTGGGTATACGCAGTATTTT CASSVSGYTQYF
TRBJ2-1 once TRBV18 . TGTGCCAGCTCACCACCGTCCTTGAGGGGGGAGCAGTTCTTC CASSPPSLRGEQFF
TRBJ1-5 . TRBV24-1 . TGTGCCACCAGTGATGGGGGGGCTAGCAATCAGCCCCAGCATTTT CATSDGGASNQPQHF
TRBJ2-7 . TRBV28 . TGTGCCAGCAGCCGAAACCCCCCAGGGGACGAGCAGTACTTC CASSRNPPGDEQYF
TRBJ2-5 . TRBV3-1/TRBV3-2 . TGTGCCAGCAGGGGCGCGGAGACCCAGTACTTC CASRGAETQYF
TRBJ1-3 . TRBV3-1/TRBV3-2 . TGTGCCAGCAGCCATCGGGAGGCCGGAAACACCATATATTTT CASSHREAGNTIYF